This T cell receptor beta chain was obtained from a study of blood T cell repertoires in COVID-19. Overall study: Samples came from the United States, Italy and Spain, spanning acute and convalescent COVID-19.

This clone is a singleton in its sample. CDR3 length equals 15 residues. With 7 bases removed from V and 2 bases from J, the gap between germline ends came to 17 bases. Germline values: CDR1 SNHLY, CDR2 FYNNEI. The authors' processing: By means of reference gene primer amplification, nucleated cell counts were estimated. TCRdb's copy holds only in-frame clones and misses some; the assay was immunoSEQ multiplex PCR. The V and J calls and clone size were taken over from that table, and D and trimming were inferred from the DNA. Of around 24,000 clones listed, 90% are singletons. This rearrangement joins TRBV2 to TRBJ1-2, with D perhaps TRBD1 (6 bases). Sequenced: peripheral blood. The receptor's source is a human donor in a cohort sampled during active COVID-19. The CDR3, as DNA: TGTGCCAGCACTACCCGCCGGACAGCGAACTATGGCTACACCTTC. Amino acids: CASTTRRTANYGYTF.